The 6 T cell receptor beta chains presented below share a single source sample, sequenced in a study of CD4+ T cells in melanoma. Using immunoSEQ multiplex PCR, the repertoire was profiled, and TCRdb retains in-frame clones only, with some absent. In the table there are about 3,900 clones, 60% to 75% of which are singletons. The sample comprised tumor tissue. These TCRs come from a human donor with melanoma.

This clone was seen a few times. The rearrangement joins TRBV7-9 to TRBJ2-1, with 13 positions matching TRBD2. The CDR3 covers 17 residues. Germline V gives CDR1 SEHNR, CDR2 FQNEAQ (reference sequence). V dropped 3 bases and J dropped 6; count of bases not matched to a gene: 8. DNA of the CDR3: TGTGCCAGCAGCTTTCTACAAACTAGCGGGAGGGGCAATGAGCAGTTCTTC. Protein sequence: CASSFLQTSGRGNEQFF.

Relative to its sample, this clone is medium-sized. The rearrangement links TRBV9 to TRBJ1-3; no firm D call. V lost 4 bases, J lost 0 bases, and 8 bases lay in between. Germline V CDR1 and CDR2: SGDLS, YYNGEE. The CDR3 runs 14 residues. The CDR3: CASSYQISGNTIYF. In nucleotides, the CDR3 is TGTGCCAGCAGCTACCAGATCTCTGGAAACACCATATATTTT.

This chain joins TRBV30 and TRBJ1-3; TRBD1 matches at 7 bases. The V gene end was trimmed by 2 bases and the J gene end by 0 bases; junction bases not matched to a gene: 10. CDR3 length: 17 residues. The V gene's germline CDR1 is GTSNPN and CDR2 SVGIG (reference sequence). The CDR3 is CAWSPQDRASSGNTIYF. The CDR3 DNA is TGTGCCTGGAGTCCCCAAGACAGGGCCAGCTCTGGAAACACCATATATTTT.

This clone was seen just once. The chain recombines TRBV11-3 with TRBJ2-5, with 15 bases lining up with TRBD2. The CDR3 has 16 amino acids. Germline CDR1 reads SGHNT; CDR2 reads YENEEA. Trimming removed 3 bases from V and 3 bases from J; junction bases left unmatched: 2. CDR3: CASSLGLAGGEETQYF. The CDR3 nucleotides read TGTGCCAGCAGCTTGGGACTAGCGGGGGGAGAAGAGACCCAGTACTTC.

The rearrangement links TRBV19 to TRBJ2-7; the D is unclear. CDR1 is LNHDA and CDR2 is SQIVND in the germline V gene (reference sequence). Trimming left V 1 base short and J 0 bases short, with 7 bases between. This CDR3 is built from 14 residues. This CDR3 is CASSIVGFSYEQYF. The CDR3, as DNA: TGTGCCAGTAGTATAGTAGGGTTCTCCTACGAGCAGTACTTC.

The chain combines TRBV7-2 with TRBJ1-1, with TRBD1 identical over 7 bases. Germline CDR1 SGHTA, CDR2 FQGNSA. This CDR3 is built from 17 residues. The trim removed 2 bases at V and 0 bases at J, leaving 9 bases unmatched. Here the CDR3 DNA reads TGTGCCAGCAGCTTAAGCCCGGGACAGCTATTGAACACTGAAGCTTTCTTT. Amino acid sequence: CASSLSPGQLLNTEAFF. Complete variable domain (other parts from reference TRBV7-2 and TRBJ1-1): GAGVSQSPSNKVTEKGKDVELRCDPISGHTALYWYRQSLGQGLEFLIYFQGNSAPDKSGLPSDRFSAERTGGSVSTLTIQRTQQEDSAVYLCASSLSPGQLLNTEAFFGQGTRLTVV.